Below are 32 T cell receptor beta chains sequenced from a single sample in a study of identical twins. TCRdb reprocessed the 5' RACE reads with MiXCR, giving one entry per CDR3 protein. Among about 530,000 distinct CDR3 sequences, about 22% were seen once, and the ten largest hold more than 0.4%. The same sample was also studied in work on yellow fever vaccine responses in identical twins.

Sequencing was performed on CD4+ T cells sorted from blood. The receptors come from a woman under 30 in good health.

This clonotype was seen more than once but under ten times. CDR3 amino acids: CASRNPGTTDTQYF. The CDR3 region has the DNA TGTGCCAGCAGGAACCCCGGGACCACAGATACGCAGTATTTT. This chain joins TRBV6-2 or TRBV6-3 and TRBJ2-3; either TRBD1 or TRBD2 may fit D (5 bases each). The V end lost 6 bases, the J end lost 2 bases, and 12 bases lay between the germline ends. CDR3 length equals 14 residues. Germline V gene sequence: CDR1 MNHEY, CDR2 SVGEGT.

V gene TRBV2 combines with J gene TRBJ2-7, with TRBD2 matching 9 bases. This CDR3 comprises 17 residues. The germline CDR1 and CDR2 sequences are SNHLY and FYNNEI. Unmatched junction bases numbered 7, after V lost 0 bases and J lost 1 base. The CDR3 reads CASSEALSREGSYEQYF. CDR3 coding DNA: TGTGCCAGCAGTGAAGCGCTTTCGCGGGAGGGATCCTACGAGCAGTACTTC.

The V gene is TRBV15, the J gene TRBJ2-7; TRBD2 matches at 8 bases. Germline CDR1 and CDR2: LNHNV and YYDKDF (reference sequence). The CDR3 loop spans 16 amino acids. The V and J ends lost 3 bases and 6 bases, in that order; junction bases with no gene match: 13. CDR3 sequence: CATSSELAGGPTEQYF. CDR3 coding DNA: TGTGCCACCAGCAGTGAACTTGCGGGAGGCCCCACCGAGCAGTACTTC.

This clonotype has only a few counts. The J gene is TRBJ2-5, the V gene TRBV2, with no clear D. The V end lost 4 bases, the J end lost 5 bases, and 14 bases lay between the germline ends. Germline-derived CDR1 and CDR2 are SNHLY and FYNNEI. This CDR3 comprises 14 residues. The CDR3 DNA sequence: TGTGCCAGCAGTGTCACGGCCTCCGGGGAGACCCAGTACTTC. Protein sequence: CASSVTASGETQYF.

This chain uses TRBV24-1 with TRBJ2-5; D is uncertain. The V gene lost 0 bases and the J gene lost 2 bases, with 6 bases spanning the gap. The CDR3 length is 14 residues. CDR1 KGHDR and CDR2 SFDVKD come from the germline V gene. The CDR3 loop reads CATSDLGVQETQYF. The CDR3 DNA is TGTGCCACCAGTGATTTGGGTGTTCAAGAGACCCAGTACTTC.

This clonotype was observed a few times. The V gene is TRBV7-9, the J gene TRBJ2-1; D gene ambiguous. V was trimmed by 5 bases and J by 4 bases, leaving 12 bases between them. CDR3 length equals 14 residues. The germline CDR1 and CDR2 sequences are SEHNR and FQNEAQ (reference sequence). This CDR3 is CASSRKEEYNEQFF. DNA for the CDR3: TGTGCCAGCAGCCGAAAGGAAGAATACAATGAGCAGTTCTTC.

The chain recombines TRBV5-1 with TRBJ2-1; TRBD2 aligns across 11 bases. This CDR3 spans 16 amino acids. After removal of 8 bases from V and 2 bases from J, the junction contained 9 bases not matched to a gene. CDR1 SGHRS and CDR2 YFSETQ come from the germline V gene. In DNA, the CDR3 is TGCGCCAGTACCACAATAGCGGGAGGGGCCTACAATGAGCAGTTCTTC. Protein sequence: CASTTIAGGAYNEQFF.

The chain employs TRBV6-6 and TRBJ2-2, with unresolved D. The V end was cut by 6 bases, the J end by 3 bases, with 8 bases between. The CDR3 contains 13 residues. The germline V gene encodes CDR1 MNHNY and CDR2 SVGAGI (reference sequence). CDR3 sequence (DNA): TGTGCCAGCAGAACACGGGACACCGGGGAGCTGTTTTTT. Protein product: CASRTRDTGELFF.

The table lists this clonotype with a few counts. J is TRBJ2-1 and V is TRBV6-2 or TRBV6-3, with D tentatively TRBD2 (6 bases). The CDR3 runs to 16 residues. Trimming removed 2 bases from V and 5 bases from J, with 16 bases in between. The germline V gene has CDR1 MNHEY and CDR2 SVGEGT. In nucleotides, the CDR3 is TGTGCCAGCAGTTACGGTGACGGGGGAATGGACAATGAGCAGTTCTTC. Its protein is CASSYGDGGMDNEQFF.

This chain uses TRBV10-1 with TRBJ2-2, with D perhaps TRBD2 (6 bases). Trimming removed 3 bases from V and 1 base from J, with 12 bases in between. Looked up from germline, CDR1 is WNHNN and CDR2 is SYGVQD (reference sequence). The CDR3 has 16 amino acids. The CDR3 loop is CASSEDGRGNTGELFF. The CDR3 nucleotides read TGCGCCAGCAGTGAAGACGGGAGAGGGAACACCGGGGAGCTGTTTTTT.

This clonotype was picked up a small number of times. The chain joins TRBV27 to TRBJ2-5; TRBD1 is a possible D gene (6 bases). Deletions cut 4 bases from V and 7 bases from J, with 19 bases between. Germline V gives CDR1 MNHEY, CDR2 SMNVEV (reference sequence). The CDR3 is made up of 15 amino acids. The CDR3 DNA is TGTGCCAGCAGTTCCCCCCGTAGGGACACACGGACCCAGTACTTC. As protein: CASSSPRRDTRTQYF.

This clonotype has only a few counts. For the CDR3, the DNA is TGTGCCACCAGTGACCCTCAGACTAGCACAGATACGCAGTATTTT. Translated: CATSDPQTSTDTQYF. This chain uses TRBV24-1 with TRBJ2-3, with D hard to call. V was cut by 4 bases and J by 0 bases, with 10 bases left in between. Germline V gives CDR1 KGHDR, CDR2 SFDVKD. The CDR3 has 15 amino acids.

This clonotype was found a few times. This chain joins TRBV29-1 and TRBJ1-4; 10 positions agree with TRBD1. Germline CDR1 SQVTM, CDR2 ANQGSEA. The CDR3 loop spans 14 amino acids. Germline trimming cut 3 bases from V and 5 bases from J; bases unmatched to any gene: 3. The CDR3, as DNA: TGCAGCGTTGAGGGGACAGGGGTAAATGAAAAACTGTTTTTT. It codes for CSVEGTGVNEKLFF.

This sequence joins TRBV7-6 and TRBJ2-5; D is ambiguous. CDR3 length: 13 residues. Trimming cost V 1 base and J 7 bases, with 10 bases left between them. CDR1 is SGHVS and CDR2 is FNYEAQ in the germline V gene. CDR3 sequence: CASSLDSGLTQYF. The CDR3 coding sequence is TGTGCCAGCAGCTTAGATTCAGGATTGACCCAGTACTTC.

The V gene is TRBV24-1, the J gene TRBJ2-1; 9 nucleotides match TRBD2. Germline V gene lookup returns CDR1 KGHDR and CDR2 SFDVKD. V shed 7 bases and J 3 bases; nucleotides not matched to a gene: 0. This CDR3 spans 13 amino acids. The CDR3 DNA sequence: TGTGCCACCAGGCGGGAGGGCTACAATGAGCAGTTCTTC. Protein sequence: CATRREGYNEQFF.

There are many counts of this clonotype. The rearrangement joins TRBV12-3 or TRBV12-4 to TRBJ1-1, with D perhaps TRBD1 (5 bases). This CDR3 comprises 14 residues. V was cut by 7 bases and J by 1 base, with 13 bases left in between. The CDR3 nucleotides are TGTGCCAGCACTCCTTGGGACGGGAACACTGAAGCTTTCTTT. It translates to CASTPWDGNTEAFF.

V gene TRBV5-1 combines with J gene TRBJ2-7; weak D call: TRBD2 (5 bases). The CDR3 is 14 amino acids. The germline V gene encodes CDR1 SGHRS and CDR2 YFSETQ. Between the trimmed V and J ends, which lost 0 bases and 5 bases, there was a span of 12 bases. The CDR3: CASSLVLDGNEQYF. Here the CDR3 DNA reads TGCGCCAGCAGCTTGGTACTAGACGGGAACGAGCAGTACTTC.

This rearrangement joins TRBV12-3 or TRBV12-4 to TRBJ2-2; 13 positions match TRBD2. V lost 3 bases, J lost 5 bases, and 18 bases stayed unmatched. The length of the CDR3 is 21 residues. In nucleotides, the CDR3 is TGTGCCAGCAGTTTTTCTCAGGGGGCACTAGCGGGAGGGCCTAGAACCGGGGAGCTGTTTTTT. Protein: CASSFSQGALAGGPRTGELFF.

This clonotype appeared a single time. V usage is TRBV11-3 and J usage is TRBJ2-1; D ambiguous. Trimming took 7 bases from V and 8 from J, leaving 12 bases between them. CDR1 is SGHNT, CDR2 YENEEA, per germline. The CDR3 length is 12 residues. CDR3 sequence (DNA): TGTGCCAGCAAATTAGTTGGGGATGAGCAGTTCTTC. Its protein is CASKLVGDEQFF.

The V and J genes are TRBV29-1 and TRBJ2-3; D remains unclear. This CDR3 region has 13 residues. V was trimmed by 4 bases and J by 0 bases, leaving 8 bases between them. CDR1 is SQVTM and CDR2 is ANQGSEA in the germline V gene. In DNA, the CDR3 is TGCAGCGTTGCGGGTCGTAGCACAGATACGCAGTATTTT. Protein: CSVAGRSTDTQYF.

The chain couples TRBV2 to TRBJ2-3; D call uncertain. CDR3 length: 15 amino acids. The germline CDR1 and CDR2 sequences are SNHLY and FYNNEI. V was shortened by 1 base and J by 1 base, with 9 bases between the two germline ends. CDR3 region: CASSEDGLRTDTQYF. The CDR3 DNA reads as TGTGCCAGCAGTGAAGATGGGCTACGCACAGATACGCAGTATTTT. Supplemented by reference TRBV2 and TRBJ2-3, the full variable domain reads EPEVTQTPSHQVTQMGQEVILRCVPISNHLYFYWYRQILGQKVEFLVSFYNNEISEKSEIFDDQFSVERPDGSNFTLKIRSTKLEDSAMYFCASSEDGLRTDTQYFGPGTRLTVL.

The chain is built from TRBV20-1 and TRBJ2-1, with 8 bases fitting TRBD2. This CDR3 spans 14 amino acids. V was pared by 6 bases and J by 9 bases, with 13 bases of the junction left unmatched. The germline gives CDR1 DFQATT, CDR2 SNEGSKA (reference sequence). The CDR3 DNA reads as TGCAGTGCAGACCTGGGCGGGAGGTGGACTGAGCAGTTCTTC. Its protein product is CSADLGGRWTEQFF.

This clonotype was detected a few times. This rearrangement joins TRBV5-1 to TRBJ2-7; D remains unclear. Germline loops: CDR1 SGHRS, CDR2 YFSETQ. This CDR3 comprises 14 residues. V gave up 2 bases and J gave up 4 bases, with 13 bases separating them. CDR3: CASSLELESYEQYF. The CDR3 DNA follows: TGCGCCAGCAGCTTAGAGCTGGAGTCGTACGAGCAGTACTTC.

This rearrangement joins TRBV5-1 to TRBJ2-5; D perhaps matches TRBD2 (6 bases). V lost 0 bases, J lost 2 bases, and 11 bases lay in between. Germline V gene data show CDR1 as SGHRS and CDR2 as YFSETQ. The CDR3 has 15 residues. The CDR3 protein is CASSLADGRQETQYF. CDR3 sequence (DNA): TGCGCCAGCAGCTTGGCCGACGGGAGACAAGAGACCCAGTACTTC.

This clonotype was counted between two and nine times. V and J are TRBV12-3 or TRBV12-4 and TRBJ2-2; D unclear. V lost 7 bases, J lost 6 bases, and 15 bases lay in between. The CDR3 loop spans 14 amino acids. The CDR3 protein is CASNQRIGPGELFF. In DNA, the CDR3 is TGTGCCAGCAATCAGCGCATTGGACCCGGGGAGCTGTTTTTT.

The chain joins TRBV20-1 to TRBJ2-3, with 7 bases matching TRBD1. CDR3 length equals 13 residues. The V gene's germline CDR1 is DFQATT and CDR2 SNEGSKA (reference sequence). Trimming removed 7 bases from V and 2 bases from J; junction bases left unmatched: 6. The CDR3: CSVPGQNTDTQYF. DNA for the CDR3: TGCAGTGTACCGGGACAGAACACAGATACGCAGTATTTT.

The V gene is TRBV13, the J gene TRBJ1-2; no clear D. Germline V gene lookup returns CDR1 PRHDT and CDR2 FYEKMQ (reference sequence). The CDR3 spans 14 residues. Trimming took 3 bases from V and 0 from J, leaving 8 bases between them. The CDR3 sequence: CASSFGQANYGYTF. The CDR3 DNA follows: TGTGCCAGCAGCTTTGGCCAGGCTAACTATGGCTACACCTTC.

This chain joins TRBV7-9 and TRBJ2-1; 7 bases match TRBD2. This CDR3 has 17 residues. The V gene's germline CDR1 is SEHNR and CDR2 FQNEAQ (reference sequence). The junction had 15 bases not matched to a gene; V was cut back by 5 bases and J by 5 bases. The CDR3 reads CASSPRVGLAENNEQFF. The DNA of the CDR3 is TGTGCCAGCAGCCCGAGGGTCGGTCTAGCGGAAAACAATGAGCAGTTCTTC.

This sequence joins TRBV29-1 and TRBJ1-1, with D perhaps TRBD1 (6 bases). V was shortened by 0 bases and J by 4 bases, with 12 bases between the two germline ends. The CDR3 totals 14 residues. Per germline, CDR1 SQVTM and CDR2 ANQGSEA. CDR3 sequence: CSVEDRRGATEAFF. The CDR3 DNA reads as TGCAGCGTTGAAGACAGGCGGGGGGCCACTGAAGCTTTCTTT.

The genes are TRBV5-1 and TRBJ2-1, with 11 bases fitting TRBD2. From germline, CDR1 is SGHRS and CDR2 YFSETQ. V was clipped by 5 bases and J by 7 bases; unmatched bases: 8. The CDR3 covers 15 residues. The CDR3 nucleotides read TGCGCCAGCAGGGAAACTAGCGGGAGTTTTAATGAGCAGTTCTTC. It encodes CASRETSGSFNEQFF.

This clonotype was counted a few times. The chain has TRBV5-1 and TRBJ1-1; possibly TRBD1 for D (5 bases). V shed 4 bases and J shed 4 bases, with 11 bases lying between them. Germline lookup yields CDR1 SGHRS and CDR2 YFSETQ. This CDR3 spans 13 amino acids. The CDR3 nucleotides read TGCGCCAGCAGCGTCCAGGGTTTCACTGAAGCTTTCTTT. Protein sequence: CASSVQGFTEAFF.

The V gene is TRBV6-1, the J gene TRBJ2-4, with 8 nucleotides matching TRBD1. Germline V gene data show CDR1 as MNHNS and CDR2 as SASEGT. CDR3 length: 18 amino acids. V lost 0 bases to trimming and J lost 7 bases; unmatched junction nucleotides: 14. CDR3 bases: TGTGCCAGCAGTGAAGCCCCCGGACAGGGTACAGGGTGGAACATTCAGTACTTC. It translates to CASSEAPGQGTGWNIQYF.